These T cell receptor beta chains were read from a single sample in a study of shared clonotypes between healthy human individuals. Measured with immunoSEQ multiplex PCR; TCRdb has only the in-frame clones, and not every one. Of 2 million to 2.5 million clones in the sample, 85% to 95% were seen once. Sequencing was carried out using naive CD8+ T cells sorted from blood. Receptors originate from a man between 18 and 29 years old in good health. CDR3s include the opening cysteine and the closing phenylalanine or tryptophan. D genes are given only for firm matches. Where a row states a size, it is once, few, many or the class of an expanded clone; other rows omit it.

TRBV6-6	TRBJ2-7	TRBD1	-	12	CASSYGQAEQYF	TGTGCCAGCAGTTACGGACAGGCAGAGCAGTACTTC
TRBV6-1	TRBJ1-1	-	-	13	CASSEASNTEAFF	TGTGCCAGCAGTGAAGCTTCAAACACTGAAGCTTTCTTT
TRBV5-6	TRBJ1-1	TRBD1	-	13	CASSEQGGTEAFF	TGTGCCAGCAGCGAGCAGGGGGGTACTGAAGCTTTCTTT
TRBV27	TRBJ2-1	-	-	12	CASSSSFNEQFF	TGTGCCAGCAGTTCAAGTTTCAATGAGCAGTTCTTC
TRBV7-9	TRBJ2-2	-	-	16	CASREWTAANTGELFF	TGTGCCAGCAGAGAATGGACAGCCGCGAACACCGGGGAGCTGTTTTTT
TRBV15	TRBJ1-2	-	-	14	CATSRELGVYGYTF	TGTGCCACCAGCAGAGAATTGGGGGTATATGGCTACACCTTC
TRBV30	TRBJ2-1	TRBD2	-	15	CAWSVRFWEGNEQFF	TGTGCCTGGAGTGTACGGTTTTGGGAGGGAAATGAGCAGTTCTTC
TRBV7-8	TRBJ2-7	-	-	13	CASLLGGAHEQYF	TGTGCCAGCTTGCTCGGGGGTGCCCACGAGCAGTACTTC
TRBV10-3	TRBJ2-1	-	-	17	CAISDPQTGRVYNEQFF	TGTGCCATCAGCGACCCCCAGACGGGAAGGGTCTACAATGAGCAGTTCTTC
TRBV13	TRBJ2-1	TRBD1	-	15	CASSPRDREYNEQFF	TGTGCCAGCAGCCCCCGGGACAGGGAATACAATGAGCAGTTCTTC
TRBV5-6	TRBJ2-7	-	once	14	CASSLGRSSYEQYF	TGTGCCAGCAGCTTGGGCAGGAGCTCCTACGAGCAGTACTTC
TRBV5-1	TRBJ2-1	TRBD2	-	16	CASSLTSGRYGNEQFF	TGCGCCAGCAGCTTGACTAGCGGGAGATATGGCAATGAGCAGTTCTTC
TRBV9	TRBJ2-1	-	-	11	CASSGAYEQFF	TGTGCCAGCAGCGGGGCCTATGAGCAGTTCTTC
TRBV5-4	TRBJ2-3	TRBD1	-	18	CASSTDRGDLFSTDTQYF	TGTGCCAGCAGCACGGACAGGGGGGACCTCTTTAGCACAGATACGCAGTATTTT
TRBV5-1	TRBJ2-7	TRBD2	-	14	CASRAGTSGYEQYF	TGCGCCAGCAGGGCCGGGACTAGCGGCTACGAGCAGTACTTC
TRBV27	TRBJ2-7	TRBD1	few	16	CASSLSPGTASYEQYF	TGTGCCAGCAGTTTATCCCCCGGGACAGCCTCCTACGAGCAGTACTTC
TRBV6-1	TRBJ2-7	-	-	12	CASKDPGYEQYF	TGTGCCAGCAAGGACCCAGGGTACGAGCAGTACTTC
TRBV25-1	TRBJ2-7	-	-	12	CASSLQGVEQYF	TGTGCCAGCAGTTTACAGGGCGTCGAGCAGTACTTC
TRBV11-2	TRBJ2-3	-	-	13	CASSRVRTDTQYF	TGTGCCAGCAGCCGAGTTCGCACAGATACGCAGTATTTT
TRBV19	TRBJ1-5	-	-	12	CASGKGNQPQHF	TGTGCCAGTGGAAAAGGAAATCAGCCCCAGCATTTT
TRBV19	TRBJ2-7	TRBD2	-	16	CASSLLAASGTYEQYF	TGTGCCAGTAGTCTGTTAGCGGCTAGCGGGACCTACGAGCAGTACTTC
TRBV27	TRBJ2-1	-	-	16	CASSPAGGFAYNEQFF	TGTGCCAGCAGTCCCGCCGGCGGTTTTGCCTACAATGAGCAGTTCTTC
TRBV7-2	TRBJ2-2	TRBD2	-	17	CASSLSSSGRTTGELFF	TGTGCCAGCAGCTTATCCTCTAGCGGGAGGACCACCGGGGAGCTGTTTTTT
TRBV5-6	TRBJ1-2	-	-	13	CASSSQAEYGYTF	TGTGCCAGCAGCTCACAGGCGGAATATGGCTACACCTTC
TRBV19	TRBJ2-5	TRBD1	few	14	CASSPTGEEETQYF	TGTGCCAGTAGTCCGACAGGGGAGGAGGAGACCCAGTACTTC
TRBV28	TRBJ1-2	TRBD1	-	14	CASAEGQGSSGYTF	TGTGCCAGCGCGGAGGGACAGGGAAGCTCTGGCTACACCTTC
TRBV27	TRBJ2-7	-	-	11	CASSPNPEQYF	TGTGCCAGCAGCCCCAATCCGGAGCAGTACTTC
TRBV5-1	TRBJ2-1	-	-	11	CASSLSNEQFF	TGCGCCAGCAGCTTGTCCAATGAGCAGTTCTTC
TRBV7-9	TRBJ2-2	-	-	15	CASSLVGSYDGELFF	TGTGCCAGCAGCTTAGTCGGGAGCTACGACGGGGAGCTGTTTTTT
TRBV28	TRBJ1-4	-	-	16	CASSPLPGTTNEKLFF	TGTGCCAGCAGTCCCCTGCCCGGGACAACTAATGAAAAACTGTTTTTT
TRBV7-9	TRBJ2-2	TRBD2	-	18	CASSTPTSGTTNTGELFF	TGTGCCAGCAGCACCCCGACTAGCGGGACCACGAACACCGGGGAGCTGTTTTTT
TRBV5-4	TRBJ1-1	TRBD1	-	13	CASSETGGTEAFF	TGTGCCAGCAGCGAGACAGGGGGCACTGAAGCTTTCTTT
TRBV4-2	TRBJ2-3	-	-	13	CASSHSITDTQYF	TGTGCCAGCAGCCACAGTATCACAGATACGCAGTATTTT
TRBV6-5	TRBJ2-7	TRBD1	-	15	CASSPQGQGPYEQYF	TGTGCCAGCAGTCCTCAGGGACAGGGCCCCTACGAGCAGTACTTC
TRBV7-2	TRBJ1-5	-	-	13	CASSLAPNQPQHF	TGTGCCAGCAGCTTAGCCCCTAATCAGCCCCAGCATTTT